The clone carrying this T cell receptor (beta chain) was picked up a small number of times. TCRdb used MiXCR to reprocess the 5' RACE reads, holding one entry per CDR3 protein. The sample has about 41,000 distinct CDR3 sequences, just under 30% seen once. This CDR3 has 15 amino acids. Germline assignment: CDR1 MGHRA and CDR2 YSYEKL. With 4 bases removed from V and 4 bases from J, the gap between germline ends came to 16 bases. This clonotype was obtained from a female donor with breast cancer. Sequencing was performed on memory CD4+ T cells sorted from a lymph node. Subset described: memory CD4+ T cells, CD4+CD45RO+CD25-. The chain is built from TRBV4-1 and TRBJ1-1; D is undetermined. CDR3 sequence reads: CASSPRQAPGTEAFF. Here the CDR3 DNA reads TGCGCCAGCAGCCCTAGGCAGGCGCCGGGCACTGAAGCTTTCTTT.